This entry lists 23 T cell receptor beta chains sequenced from one sample in a study of blood T cells in healthy people across ages. The second PCR ran roughly 6 to 12 cycles with a sample-barcoded 5' primer and J-beta primers. From the 5' RACE reads, TCRdb called clonotypes with MiXCR, one entry per CDR3 protein. The sample shows about 1.8 million distinct CDR3 sequences, around half of them seen only once. The sequenced sample consisted of blood. All receptors derive from a woman aged 40 to 50 in good health.

This clonotype was counted between two and nine times. The chain links TRBV2 to TRBJ2-5, with unresolved D. Germline V gene lookup returns CDR1 SNHLY and CDR2 FYNNEI. This CDR3 comprises 14 residues. Trimming took 7 bases from V and 7 from J, leaving 19 bases between them. As DNA, the CDR3 is TGTGCCAGCAAAGCGATGGGCGCCCCAGGGACCCAGTACTTC. Its translation: CASKAMGAPGTQYF.

The V and J genes are TRBV2 and TRBJ1-2; TRBD1 might be the D (5 bases). Trimming pared 3 bases from V and 5 bases from J, leaving 19 bases between. Per germline, CDR1 SNHLY and CDR2 FYNNEI. This CDR3 is built from 16 residues. CDR3 in amino acids: CASSDRSGTFGYGYTF. DNA for the CDR3: TGTGCCAGCAGTGATAGATCGGGGACCTTCGGGTATGGCTACACCTTC. The variable domain in full, completed from reference TRBV2 and TRBJ1-2, reads EPEVTQTPSHQVTQMGQEVILRCVPISNHLYFYWYRQILGQKVEFLVSFYNNEISEKSEIFDDQFSVERPDGSNFTLKIRSTKLEDSAMYFCASSDRSGTFGYGYTFGSGTRLTVV.

This clonotype was seen more than once but under ten times. CDR3 DNA: TGCAGTGGGAACTATTTGGGCGACCTCGCGTACTTC. This encodes CSGNYLGDLAYF. V gene TRBV20-1 combines with J gene TRBJ2-5; D is ambiguous. CDR1 and CDR2 (germline): DFQATT, SNEGSKA (reference sequence). The CDR3 runs 12 residues. Trimming removed 7 bases from V and 13 bases from J, with 22 bases in between.

This clonotype has a handful of counts. The V gene is TRBV7-8, the J gene TRBJ2-1; D ambiguous. This CDR3 comprises 15 residues. V lost 5 bases to trimming and J lost 2 bases, with 13 bases between them. Germline V lookup: CDR1 SGHVS, CDR2 FQNEAQ. As DNA, the CDR3 is TGTGCCAGCAGCGGGCTTGCTGCCACCTACAATGAGCAGTTCTTC. Residues: CASSGLAATYNEQFF.

The chain's CDR3 is CASSLGRGLGWTQYF. CDR3 bases: TGTGCCAGCAGCTTAGGTCGGGGGTTAGGGTGGACCCAGTACTTC. This sequence joins TRBV11-2 and TRBJ2-5; perhaps TRBD2 as D (6 bases). This CDR3 has 15 residues. CDR1 SGHAT and CDR2 FQNNGV come from the germline V gene. V lost 1 base to trimming and J lost 7 bases, with 16 bases between them.

V usage is TRBV28 and J usage is TRBJ2-7, with 9 positions matching TRBD1. The length of the CDR3 is 16 residues. V was clipped by 5 bases and J by 7 bases; unmatched bases: 15. Per the germline V gene, CDR1 is MDHEN and CDR2 is SYDVKM. CDR3 region: CASSPPGTGWSSEQYF. DNA for the CDR3: TGTGCCAGCAGTCCACCCGGGACAGGGTGGAGCTCGGAGCAGTACTTC.

The chain links TRBV7-2 to TRBJ2-1, with 10 bases that match TRBD2. Germline trimming cut 3 bases from V and 4 bases from J; bases unmatched to any gene: 9. In germline, CDR1 is SGHTA, CDR2 FQGNSA. The CDR3 sequence is 17 residues long. CDR3 protein: CASSFFETSGRYNEQFF. CDR3 DNA sequence: TGTGCCAGCAGCTTCTTTGAGACTAGCGGGCGTTACAATGAGCAGTTCTTC.

The chain employs TRBV20-1 and TRBJ2-1; 7 nucleotides agree with TRBD1. This CDR3 is 14 amino acids long. The trim removed 0 bases at V and 9 bases at J, leaving 8 bases unmatched. The germline V gene encodes CDR1 DFQATT and CDR2 SNEGSKA (reference sequence). The CDR3 DNA is TGCAGTGCTAGAGATTCCGGGACAGTGTTTGAGCAGTTCTTC. Encoded protein: CSARDSGTVFEQFF.

The CDR3 region has the DNA TGCAGCGCCTCAACCCCCGTTGGACGGAGACAAGAGACCCAGTACTTC. Translating gives CSASTPVGRRQETQYF. V is TRBV29-1 and J is TRBJ2-5; D not resolved. V was clipped by 7 bases and J by 2 bases, with 23 bases between them. The CDR3 has 16 residues. CDR1 and CDR2 from the germline V gene are SQVTM and ANQGSEA. Together with reference TRBV29-1 and TRBJ2-5, the CDR3 gives the full variable domain: SAVISQKPSRDICQRGTSLTIQCQVDSQVTMMFWYRQQPGQSLTLIATANQGSEATYESGFVIDKFPISRPNLTFSTLTVSNMSPEDSSIYLCSASTPVGRRQETQYFGPGTRLLVL.

The chain employs TRBV6-5 and TRBJ2-1; D not certain. CDR1 MNHEY and CDR2 SVGAGI come from the germline V gene. V lost 6 bases, J lost 5 bases, and 8 bases lay in between. The CDR3 spans 12 residues. CDR3 amino acids: CASRQRNNEQFF. The CDR3 DNA reads TGTGCCAGCAGGCAAAGAAACAATGAGCAGTTCTTC.

This clonotype was detected a few times. The chain uses TRBV6-2 or TRBV6-3 and TRBJ2-1, with 10 bases lining up with TRBD2. The CDR3 is 16 residues long. CDR1 is MNHEY and CDR2 is SVGEGT in the germline V gene. V trimming: 6 bases; J trimming: 5 bases; junction bases outside the gene matches: 10. CDR3 coding DNA: TGTGCCAGCAGCACCCGCCTAGCGGGGGTCCACAATGAGCAGTTCTTC. It codes for CASSTRLAGVHNEQFF.

The genes are TRBV7-9 and TRBJ2-2, with 7 positions matching TRBD1. V shed 5 bases and J 5 bases; nucleotides not matched to a gene: 8. CDR1 SEHNR and CDR2 FQNEAQ come from the germline V gene (reference sequence). The CDR3 is made up of 15 amino acids. For the CDR3, the DNA is TGTGCCAGCAGCCCAGCCGGGACAGAAACCGGGGAGCTGTTTTTT. Its protein is CASSPAGTETGELFF.

V gene TRBV6-5 combines with J gene TRBJ2-3; TRBD1 aligns across 7 bases. The length of the CDR3 is 15 residues. The junction had 4 bases not matched to a gene; V was cut back by 2 bases and J by 2 bases. Looked up from germline, CDR1 is MNHEY and CDR2 is SVGAGI. The CDR3 DNA follows: TGTGCCAGCAGTTACGTCGGGACAGTCACAGATACGCAGTATTTT. Amino acids: CASSYVGTVTDTQYF.

Of note for this clonotype: At one boundary the junction diverges from the germline segment, which might be a read error. This chain uses TRBV7-8 with TRBJ1-2; tentatively, D is TRBD1 (5 bases). The germline V gene has CDR1 SGHVS and CDR2 FQNEAQ. CDR3 length equals 13 residues. CDR3 DNA: TGTGCCAACAGCCCACAGGACGCCTATGGCTACACCTTC. It translates to CANSPQDAYGYTF.

This chain connects TRBV28 to TRBJ1-5, with D unresolved. Germline assignment: CDR1 MDHEN and CDR2 SYDVKM. V was cut by 4 bases and J by 0 bases, with 10 bases left in between. The CDR3 sequence is 15 residues long. The CDR3 is CASSSAFDSNQPQHF. As DNA, the CDR3 is TGTGCCAGCAGTTCCGCTTTCGATAGCAATCAGCCCCAGCATTTT.

This rearrangement joins TRBV4-3 to TRBJ2-1; TRBD2 might be the D (7 bases). The CDR3 consists of 16 residues. V gave up 0 bases and J gave up 4 bases, with 13 bases separating them. Looked up from germline, CDR1 is LGHNA and CDR2 is YSLEER. The CDR3 is CASSQDRGAGYNEQFF. The CDR3, as DNA: TGCGCCAGCAGCCAAGATCGGGGGGCGGGGTACAATGAGCAGTTCTTC.

This clonotype has a handful of counts. CDR3 amino acids: CASSDTGGIYNEQFF. The CDR3 region has the DNA TGTGCCAGCAGTGATACAGGGGGAATCTACAATGAGCAGTTCTTC. The chain links TRBV6-1 to TRBJ2-1, with 8 positions matching TRBD1. Unmatched junction bases numbered 4, after V lost 3 bases and J lost 3 bases. Germline V lookup: CDR1 MNHNS, CDR2 SASEGT. The CDR3 spans 15 residues.

The chain links TRBV20-1 to TRBJ2-4, with 9 bases that match TRBD1. The tail of the sequence fits TRBJ2-7 better, so the J call may be wrong. Germline loops: CDR1 DFQATT, CDR2 SNEGSKA (reference sequence). The CDR3 sequence is 14 residues long. The CDR3 sequence: CSAYAGTGLHEQYF. The CDR3, as DNA: TGCAGTGCATACGCCGGGACAGGGCTTCACGAGCAGTACTTC.

V and J are TRBV29-1 and TRBJ1-1, with D tentatively TRBD1 (6 bases). Germline loops: CDR1 SQVTM, CDR2 ANQGSEA. CDR3 length: 12 residues. Trimming left V 3 bases short and J 10 bases short, with 15 bases between. The CDR3 coding sequence is TGCAGCGTTGAGTGGGGGGCTGGGGGAGCTTTCTTT. As protein: CSVEWGAGGAFF.

Turning to this clonotype: Mismatch with germline at one junction end may stem from a read error. This chain connects TRBV28 to TRBJ2-5; perhaps TRBD2 as D (5 bases). The CDR3 spans 12 residues. Germline CDR1 reads MDHEN; CDR2 reads SYDVKM. DNA for the CDR3: TGTGCCAGCAGTTTGATATGGGAGACCCGGTACTTC. This gives the protein CASSLIWETRYF.

The V gene is TRBV10-3, the J gene TRBJ2-3, with TRBD2 identical over 9 bases. J was trimmed by 2 bases and V by 10 bases; bases with no gene match: 7. The germline V gene has CDR1 ENHRY and CDR2 SYGVKD. The CDR3 spans 14 residues. The CDR3 loop is CATQLAGDTDTQYF. CDR3 nucleotides: TGTGCCACCCAGTTAGCGGGGGACACAGATACGCAGTATTTT.

The chain joins TRBV7-9 to TRBJ1-2; 7 bases fit TRBD1. V dropped 5 bases and J dropped 2; count of bases not matched to a gene: 8. The CDR3 runs to 15 residues. Per the germline V gene, CDR1 is SEHNR and CDR2 is FQNEAQ (reference sequence). The CDR3 DNA sequence: TGTGCCAGCAGCCCCAGGGACAGCCTCAACTATGGCTACACCTTC. Amino acids: CASSPRDSLNYGYTF.

This clonotype was recorded many times. A junction boundary mismatches the germline segment, possibly from a read error. The CDR3 protein is CASSQGRGGYNEQFF. CDR3 DNA: TGCGCCAGCAGCCAAGGACGGGGAGGTTACAATGAGCAGTTCTTC. This chain links TRBV3-1 with TRBJ2-1, with TRBD2 as a possible D gene (6 bases). Germline V gene sequence: CDR1 LGHDT, CDR2 YNNKEL (reference sequence). There are 15 residues in the CDR3.